This T cell receptor delta chain derives from a study of gamma-delta chains in newborns, infants, children. For the study at large: Innate gammadelta T cells reportedly expand polyclonally right after birth, driven by microbial exposure, per the title.

TCRdb applied CATT to the reads for clone calling. Of about 11,000 delta-chain clones in the sample, roughly 9% were seen once. This clone was observed a handful of times. The sequencing sample was made of blood. The receptor's source is a child who was a newborn, infant or young child, either healthy, febrile or measles-vaccinated (not recorded which).

CDR3 sequence (DNA): TGTGCTCTTGGGGAATATTCCCTTCCTTACGTGGGGGCCGATAAACTCATCTTT. This gives the protein CALGEYSLPYVGADKLIF. This chain links TRDV1 with TRDJ1; maybe TRDD2 (7 bases). This CDR3 has 18 amino acids. Trimming cost V 2 bases and J 3 bases, with 22 bases left between them. CDR1 TSWWSYY and CDR2 QGS come from the germline V gene.